This TCR beta chain was identified during a study of cytomegalovirus exposure and HLA in healthy donors. The PCR was carried out with 60 Vbeta primers and 13 Jbeta primers. Assay: immunoSEQ multiplex PCR; the TCRdb copy retains only in-frame clones and omits some. Found here are some 140,000 clones, about 85% of them singletons; the top ten hold over 3%. The sample was PBMCs. This TCR derives from a female donor in good health and CMV-seronegative.

CDR3 region: CASSLVGFSYEQYF. The DNA for the CDR3 is TGCGCCAGCAGCTTGGTGGGCTTCTCCTACGAGCAGTACTTC. The chain uses TRBV5-1 and TRBJ2-7; D remains ambiguous. This CDR3 has 14 amino acids. CDR1 SGHRS and CDR2 YFSETQ come from the germline V gene. The V and J ends lost 0 bases and 0 bases respectively, with 7 bases between them.